This T cell receptor beta chain derives from a study of early T cells in non-severe SARS-CoV-2 infection. The overall study: RNA in bulk from unsorted whole blood was sequenced, and chains were unpaired.

cDNA molecules, individually, were tagged with unique molecular identifiers. TCRdb analysed the 5' RACE reads with MiXCR anew, one entry per CDR3 protein. Of about 62,000 distinct CDR3 sequences in the sample, approximately 9% were seen once. This sequence was found in an adult who was a healthcare worker with PCR-confirmed SARS-CoV-2 infection or an uninfected control (not recorded which). Sequencing used whole blood.

CDR3 sequence (DNA): TGCGCCAGCAGCGGACGGAACTCTGGAAACACCATATATTTT. Amino acid sequence: CASSGRNSGNTIYF. The chain has TRBV5-1 and TRBJ1-3, with D unclear. Germline lookup yields CDR1 SGHRS and CDR2 YFSETQ. V shed 4 bases and J shed 0 bases, with 8 bases lying between them. This CDR3 spans 14 amino acids.